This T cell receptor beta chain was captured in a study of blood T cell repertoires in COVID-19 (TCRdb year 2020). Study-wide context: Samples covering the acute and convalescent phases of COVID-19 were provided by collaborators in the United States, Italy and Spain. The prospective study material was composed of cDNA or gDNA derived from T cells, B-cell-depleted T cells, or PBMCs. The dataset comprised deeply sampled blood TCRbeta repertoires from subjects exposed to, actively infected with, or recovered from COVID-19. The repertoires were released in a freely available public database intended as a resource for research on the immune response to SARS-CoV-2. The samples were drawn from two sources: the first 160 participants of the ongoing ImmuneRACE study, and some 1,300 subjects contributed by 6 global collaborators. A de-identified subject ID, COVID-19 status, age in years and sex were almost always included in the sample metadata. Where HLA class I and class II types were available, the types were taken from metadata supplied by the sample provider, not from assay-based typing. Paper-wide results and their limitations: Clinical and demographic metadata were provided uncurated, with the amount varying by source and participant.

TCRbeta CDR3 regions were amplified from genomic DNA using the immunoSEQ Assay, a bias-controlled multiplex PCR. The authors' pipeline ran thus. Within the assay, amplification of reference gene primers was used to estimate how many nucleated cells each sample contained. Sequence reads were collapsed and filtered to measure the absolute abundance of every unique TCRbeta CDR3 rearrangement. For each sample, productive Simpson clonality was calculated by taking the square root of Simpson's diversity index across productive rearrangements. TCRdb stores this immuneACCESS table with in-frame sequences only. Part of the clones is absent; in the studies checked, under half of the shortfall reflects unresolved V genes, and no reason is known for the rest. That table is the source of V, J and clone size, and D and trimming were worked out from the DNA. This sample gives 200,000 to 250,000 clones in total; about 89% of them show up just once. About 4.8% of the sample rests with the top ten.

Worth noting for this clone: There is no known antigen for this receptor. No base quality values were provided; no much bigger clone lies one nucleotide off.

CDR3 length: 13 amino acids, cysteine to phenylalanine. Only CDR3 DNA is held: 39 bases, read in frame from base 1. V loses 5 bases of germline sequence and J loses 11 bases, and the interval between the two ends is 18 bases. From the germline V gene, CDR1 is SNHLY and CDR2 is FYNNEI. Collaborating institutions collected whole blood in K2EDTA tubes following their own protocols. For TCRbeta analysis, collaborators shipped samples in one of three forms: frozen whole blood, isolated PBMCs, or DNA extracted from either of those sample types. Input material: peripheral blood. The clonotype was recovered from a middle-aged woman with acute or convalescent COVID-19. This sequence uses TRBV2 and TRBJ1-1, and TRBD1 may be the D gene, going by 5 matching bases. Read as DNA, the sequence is TGTGCCAGCAGTCTACCGACAGTCCATAGGGCTTTCTTT. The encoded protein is CASSLPTVHRAFF.